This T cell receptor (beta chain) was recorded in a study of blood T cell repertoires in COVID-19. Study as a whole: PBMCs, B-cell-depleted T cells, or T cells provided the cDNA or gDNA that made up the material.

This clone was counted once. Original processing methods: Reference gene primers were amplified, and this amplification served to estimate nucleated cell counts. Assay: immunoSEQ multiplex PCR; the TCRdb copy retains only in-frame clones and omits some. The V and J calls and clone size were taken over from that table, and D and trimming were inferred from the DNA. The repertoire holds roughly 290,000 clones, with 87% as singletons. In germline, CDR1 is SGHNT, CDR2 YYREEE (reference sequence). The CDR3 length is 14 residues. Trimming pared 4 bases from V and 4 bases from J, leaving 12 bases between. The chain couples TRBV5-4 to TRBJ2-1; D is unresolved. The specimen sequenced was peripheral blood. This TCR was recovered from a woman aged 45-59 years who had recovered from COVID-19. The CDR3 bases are TGTGCCAGCAGCCTATCCCTCTCATACAATGAGCAGTTCTTC. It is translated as CASSLSLSYNEQFF.